The clone carrying this T cell receptor (beta chain) has at least ten counts. What it binds is unknown. This record comes from a study of post-analysis software for immune sequencing data. Study-level findings and limits: Higher frequency in patients than in controls was seen for about 5 TRBV segments, with TRBV5-6, TRBV5-1 and TRBV20-1 among them. Patients with multiple sclerosis recorded significantly lower normalized Chao1 diversity than controls, the study found. Samples sharing a preparation batch grouped tightly together when assessed by F measure.

From germline, CDR1 is DFQATT and CDR2 SNEGSKA (reference sequence). Trimming left V 6 bases short and J 0 bases short, with 12 bases between. The CDR3 consists of 14 residues. Prepared TCR beta cDNA libraries contained unique molecular identifiers. One entry per CDR3 protein, called by TCRdb with MiXCR from the PCR reads. Of around 200,000 distinct CDR3 sequences in the sample, approximately 30% were seen once. The V gene is TRBV20-1, the J gene TRBJ2-1; D remains ambiguous. The sequenced sample consisted of blood. The sequence derives from a girl aged 2 to 17 with multiple sclerosis. This CDR3 reads CSAQRRPSYNEQFF. The CDR3 nucleotides read TGCAGTGCCCAGCGCCGCCCCTCCTACAATGAGCAGTTCTTC.